This TCR beta chain was found in a study of control samples from healthy donors and cancer patients. In its sample, this clone was seen once. Produced via immunoSEQ multiplex PCR; TCRdb's table is partial and in-frame only. The sample has roughly 100,000 clones, 86% seen once. Germline CDR1 is SGHTA and CDR2 is FQGNSA. Unmatched junction bases numbered 2, after V lost 4 bases and J lost 2 bases. This CDR3 has 14 residues. The chain employs TRBV7-2 and TRBJ2-7, with TRBD1 matching over 10 bases. Sample: blood. The origin of this receptor is a woman in her fifties or sixties in good health. CDR3 sequence: CASSSTGGTYEQYF. As DNA, the CDR3 is TGTGCCAGCAGCTCGACAGGGGGCACCTACGAGCAGTACTTC.